One and the same sample provided the 30 T cell receptor beta chains below, sequenced in a study of vaccination effects on CD4 cells after COVID-19. Before sequencing took place, the ViraFEST assay used viral peptide pools to expand antigen-specific CD4+ T cells. The culture ran for around nine days before CD4+ T cells were isolated. Vaccination of participants consisted of two doses of either the BNT162b2 or mRNA-1273 vaccine. Which antigens these TCRs recognize remains unknown. Clones were sequenced by immunoSEQ multiplex PCR, and TCRdb holds only the in-frame ones, with some missing. The sample lists about 72,000 clones; about 80% were seen once. The sequenced sample was CD4+ T cells from PBMCs cultured with HCoV-229E spike peptides, obtained after COVID-19 vaccination. Receptors were obtained from a human donor who received a COVID-19 vaccine.

This clone was detected once. The chain uses TRBV27 and TRBJ2-5; D is undetermined. V lost 0 bases and J 7 bases, leaving 9 bases between the germline ends. The CDR3 extends over 13 amino acids. Germline V gene lookup returns CDR1 MNHEY and CDR2 SMNVEV (reference sequence). The DNA for the CDR3 is TGTGCCAGCAGTTTATCTGGGTTAGCGACCCAGTACTTC. It encodes CASSLSGLATQYF.

This clone was picked up one time. This sequence joins TRBV7-2 and TRBJ2-3, with unresolved D. CDR1 is SGHTA and CDR2 is FQGNSA in the germline V gene. CDR3 size: 14 residues. V lost 4 bases and J 1 base, leaving 9 bases between the germline ends. This CDR3 reads CASSSSSGTDTQYF. CDR3 DNA sequence: TGTGCCAGCAGCTCCTCATCAGGCACAGATACGCAGTATTTT.

The V gene is TRBV6-5, the J gene TRBJ1-4; perhaps TRBD1 as D (5 bases). The CDR3 consists of 14 residues. Germline V CDR1 and CDR2: MNHEY, SVGAGI. V was shortened by 7 bases and J by 4 bases, with 13 bases between the two germline ends. CDR3 DNA: TGTGCCAGCATTACGGGACCGGGTAATGAAAAACTGTTTTTT. This codes for CASITGPGNEKLFF.

This rearrangement joins TRBV11-1 to TRBJ2-5; D is ambiguous. V dropped 6 bases and J dropped 5 bases, with 16 bases sitting between them. CDR3 length: 14 amino acids. Germline-derived CDR1 and CDR2 are SGHAT and FQDESV (reference sequence). DNA for the CDR3: TGTGCCAGCAGTGTACTCATAGGTGGGGAGACCCAGTACTTC. Translation gives CASSVLIGGETQYF.

The chain employs TRBV2 and TRBJ2-1; no definite D call. Germline CDR1 reads SNHLY; CDR2 reads FYNNEI. Trimming removed 2 bases from V and 0 bases from J, with 5 bases in between. This CDR3 spans 14 amino acids. The DNA of the CDR3 is TGTGCCAGCAGTGAAACGGGCTCCTACAATGAGCAGTTCTTC. Its translation is CASSETGSYNEQFF.

This chain joins TRBV2 and TRBJ2-1; maybe TRBD1 (7 bases). This CDR3 is built from 15 residues. V was shortened by 10 bases and J by 5 bases, with 21 bases between the two germline ends. Germline V gene sequence: CDR1 SNHLY, CDR2 FYNNEI. The CDR3 DNA reads TGTGCCATTAGAACTCGCGGGACAGTTAACAATGAGCAGTTCTTC. It encodes CAIRTRGTVNNEQFF.

The CDR3 DNA sequence: TGTGCCAGCAAATGGGACAGGGGGTCGGACACTGAAGCTTTCTTT. Amino acid sequence: CASKWDRGSDTEAFF. V gene TRBV2 combines with J gene TRBJ1-1; 11 bases line up with TRBD1. The V gene end was trimmed by 7 bases and the J gene end by 3 bases; junction bases not matched to a gene: 7. The germline V gene has CDR1 SNHLY and CDR2 FYNNEI. The CDR3 length is 15 residues.

The V gene is TRBV7-3, the J gene TRBJ2-1, with a tentative D call TRBD1 (6 bases). Trimming removed 5 bases from V and 8 bases from J, with 16 bases in between. CDR1 and CDR2 from the germline V gene are SGHTA and FQGTGA. This CDR3 region has 14 residues. As DNA, the CDR3 is TGTGCCAGCAGCCCCACTGCAGGGGCACATGAGCAGTTCTTC. Amino acids: CASSPTAGAHEQFF.

Of note for this clone: The identical CDR3 is also encoded by other nucleotide sequences in the sample. The chain is built from TRBV6-5 and TRBJ1-5; TRBD1 is a possible D gene (6 bases). Trimming shortened V by 6 bases and J by 1 base, and 13 bases separated the two germline ends. The CDR3 sequence is 15 residues long. Germline lookup yields CDR1 MNHEY and CDR2 SVGAGI. DNA for the CDR3: TGTGCCAGCAGAAAACAGGGAGGGAGCAATCAGCCCCAGCATTTT. Protein product: CASRKQGGSNQPQHF.

This chain connects TRBV18 to TRBJ2-3, with D unclear. CDR1 and CDR2 from the germline V gene are KGHSH and LQKENI. Trimming removed 3 bases at V and 2 bases at J, with 6 bases between. The CDR3 totals 13 residues. CDR3 sequence (DNA): TGTGCCAGCTCACCGGTACCCACAGATACGCAGTATTTT. It encodes CASSPVPTDTQYF.

The V call is TRBV5-1, the J call TRBJ1-1; TRBD1 might be the D (5 bases). Trimming left V 0 bases short and J 1 base short, with 10 bases between. This CDR3 spans 15 amino acids. CDR1 is SGHRS and CDR2 is YFSETQ in the germline V gene. CDR3 sequence: CASSLAKTANTEAFF. The CDR3 bases are TGCGCCAGCAGCTTGGCAAAGACAGCGAACACTGAAGCTTTCTTT.

The rearrangement uses TRBV28 and TRBJ1-1, with a possible D match to TRBD1 (5 bases). Between the trimmed V and J ends, which lost 3 bases and 7 bases, there was a span of 15 bases. The CDR3 sequence is 14 residues long. Germline assignment: CDR1 MDHEN and CDR2 SYDVKM. The CDR3 nucleotides read TGTGCCAGCAGTTTGGCGGACCGTAGGGGTGAAGCTTTCTTT. Protein sequence: CASSLADRRGEAFF.

The table lists this clone with a count of one. This chain joins TRBV5-4 and TRBJ2-2; TRBD1 aligns across 10 bases. Germline CDR1 and CDR2: SGHNT and YYREEE (reference sequence). The CDR3 totals 15 residues. The J segment lost 6 bases and the V segment lost 1 base, leaving 3 bases of the junction unmatched. CDR3 amino acids: CASSLPGQGAGELFF. In nucleotides, the CDR3 is TGTGCCAGCAGCTTGCCTGGACAGGGGGCCGGGGAGCTGTTTTTT. The full variable domain, in which reference TRBV5-4 and TRBJ2-2 provide the parts outside the CDR3, is ETGVTQSPTHLIKTRGQQVTLRCSSQSGHNTVSWYQQALGQGPQFIFQYYREEENGRGNFPPRFSGLQFPNYSSELNVNALELDDSALYLCASSLPGQGAGELFFGEGSRLTVL.

V usage is TRBV30 and J usage is TRBJ2-5; 10 nucleotides line up with TRBD2. Germline V gives CDR1 GTSNPN, CDR2 SVGIG (reference sequence). The trim removed 7 bases at V and 2 bases at J, leaving 10 bases unmatched. This CDR3 is 15 amino acids long. The CDR3 DNA is TGTGCCTCAGCCGGGGGAGCGGGGGGGCAAGAGACCCAGTACTTC. Its translation: CASAGGAGGQETQYF.

CDR3 sequence (DNA): TGTGCCAGCCTAGGGGTGACTGAAGCTTTCTTT. This encodes CASLGVTEAFF. The V and J genes are TRBV27 and TRBJ1-1, with D possibly TRBD1 on 5 matching bases. The CDR3 is 11 residues long. CDR1 and CDR2 from the germline V gene are MNHEY and SMNVEV (reference sequence). Trimming took 8 bases from V and 5 from J, leaving 9 bases between them.

This chain joins TRBV4-1 and TRBJ2-5, with unresolved D. V was shortened by 0 bases and J by 5 bases, with 25 bases between the two germline ends. There are 19 residues in the CDR3. Germline CDR1 and CDR2: MGHRA and YSYEKL. Written as DNA, the CDR3 is TGCGCCAGCAGCCAAGAGGGCAAGGGCAGTAACTCGGTGGGGGAGACCCAGTACTTC. It encodes CASSQEGKGSNSVGETQYF.

The rearrangement links TRBV5-8 to TRBJ1-5, with 7 bases matching TRBD1. The junction had 8 bases not matched to a gene; V was cut back by 1 base and J by 7 bases. The CDR3 is 15 residues long. Germline assignment: CDR1 SGHTS and CDR2 YDEGEE. The CDR3 DNA is TGTGCCAGCAGCTTGACAGGGGAGAACGGACAGCCCCAGCATTTT. It is translated as CASSLTGENGQPQHF.

The chain is built from TRBV6-5 and TRBJ1-2, with 11 bases matching TRBD1. Losses at the gene ends were 2 bases for V and 6 bases for J; bases not matched to a gene: 8. Germline V CDR1 and CDR2: MNHEY, SVGAGI. This CDR3 contains 16 residues. The CDR3 DNA reads as TGTGCCAGCAGTTACCTACCGGGACAGGGGGTTCATGGCTACACCTTC. The encoded protein is CASSYLPGQGVHGYTF.

The chain has TRBV19 and TRBJ1-2; the D is unclear. CDR1 and CDR2 from the germline V gene are LNHDA and SQIVND (reference sequence). This CDR3 comprises 14 residues. V lost 3 bases to trimming and J lost 8 bases, with 16 bases between them. The CDR3 coding sequence is TGTGCCAGTAGTATTACAGCTGGTCGACTGGGCTACACCTTC. Its translation is CASSITAGRLGYTF.

The rearrangement links TRBV5-4 to TRBJ2-3, with D possibly being TRBD2 (5 bases). The CDR3 is 13 amino acids. V lost 2 bases and J lost 4, with 8 bases in between. Germline V gene lookup returns CDR1 SGHNT and CDR2 YYREEE (reference sequence). The CDR3 loop reads CASSFSGSDTQYF. CDR3 nucleotides: TGTGCCAGCAGCTTCAGCGGTTCAGATACGCAGTATTTT.

The chain carries TRBV18 and TRBJ1-1, with 10 bases fitting TRBD1. This CDR3 region has 15 residues. The V and J ends lost 3 bases and 1 base, in that order; junction bases with no gene match: 2. Germline V CDR1 and CDR2: KGHSH, LQKENI. CDR3 nucleotides: TGTGCCAGCTCACCCGGACAGGGGGGGAACACTGAAGCTTTCTTT. Translation gives CASSPGQGGNTEAFF.

The chain carries TRBV4-2 and TRBJ1-4; D uncertain. In germline, CDR1 is LGHNA, CDR2 YNFKEQ. CDR3 length: 15 amino acids. V was shortened by 1 base and J by 3 bases, with 9 bases between the two germline ends. The CDR3 nucleotides read TGTGCCAGCAGCCAAGTCCGCGGCTCTAATGAAAAACTGTTTTTT. It specifies CASSQVRGSNEKLFF.

V and J are TRBV30 and TRBJ1-1, with 7 bases fitting TRBD1. The germline V gene has CDR1 GTSNPN and CDR2 SVGIG (reference sequence). Trimming at V came to 5 bases and at J to 0 bases, leaving 3 bases not matched to a gene. The CDR3 loop spans 13 amino acids. The CDR3 sequence is CAWRGTVNTEAFF. For the CDR3, the DNA is TGTGCCTGGCGTGGGACAGTGAACACTGAAGCTTTCTTT.

The V gene is TRBV11-3, the J gene TRBJ2-3, with D perhaps TRBD2 (7 bases). From germline, CDR1 is SGHNT and CDR2 YENEEA. This CDR3 is built from 16 residues. V lost 5 bases and J 2 bases, leaving 17 bases between the germline ends. The CDR3 sequence is CASSPGGGAPTDTQYF. The DNA of the CDR3 is TGTGCCAGCAGCCCCGGTGGGGGGGCGCCCACAGATACGCAGTATTTT.

Only one count was recorded for this clone. The gene calls are TRBV28 and TRBJ2-4; perhaps TRBD1 as D (7 bases). Between the trimmed V and J ends, which lost 7 bases and 0 bases, there was a span of 16 bases. The CDR3 is made up of 16 amino acids. From germline, CDR1 is MDHEN and CDR2 SYDVKM. CDR3 nucleotide sequence: TGTGCCAGCACCGGGGGCAGGGGGACAGCCAAAAACATTCAGTACTTC. Translating gives CASTGGRGTAKNIQYF. The full variable domain, its missing parts supplied by reference TRBV28 and TRBJ2-4, is DVKVTQSSRYLVKRTGEKVFLECVQDMDHENMFWYRQDPGLGLRLIYFSYDVKMKEKGDIPEGYSVSREKKERFSLILESASTNQTSMYLCASTGGRGTAKNIQYFGAGTRLSVL.

The chain joins TRBV9 to TRBJ2-2, with 7 bases matching TRBD1. Germline lookup yields CDR1 SGDLS and CDR2 YYNGEE. The CDR3 spans 15 residues. V lost 1 base to trimming and J lost 5 bases; unmatched junction nucleotides: 5. The CDR3 DNA reads as TGTGCCAGCAGCGTAAGGACAGGAAGGACCGGGGAGCTGTTTTTT. It specifies CASSVRTGRTGELFF.

The chain recombines TRBV11-1 with TRBJ2-3; D gene uncertain. The CDR3 is 13 residues long. V gave up 5 bases and J gave up 2 bases, with 8 bases separating them. Germline-derived CDR1 and CDR2 are SGHAT and FQDESV (reference sequence). CDR3 sequence (DNA): TGTGCCAGCAGCGTGCGGTCCACAGATACGCAGTATTTT. It specifies CASSVRSTDTQYF. Full variable domain (missing parts from reference TRBV11-1 and TRBJ2-3): EAEVAQSPRYKITEKSQAVAFWCDPISGHATLYWYRQILGQGPELLVQFQDESVVDDSQLPKDRFSAERLKGVDSTLKIQPAELGDSAMYLCASSVRSTDTQYFGPGTRLTVL.

The count of this clone is one. The chain employs TRBV3-1 (or the pseudogene TRBV3-2) and TRBJ2-1, with TRBD1 as a possible D gene (5 bases). Germline V CDR1 and CDR2: LGHDT, YNNKEL (reference sequence). CDR3 length: 14 residues. With 1 base removed from V and 4 bases from J, the gap between germline ends came to 8 bases. DNA of the CDR3: TGTGCCAGCAGCCAAGTACCAGGGTACAATGAGCAGTTCTTC. It is translated as CASSQVPGYNEQFF.

This clone was observed a few times. The rearrangement joins TRBV19 to TRBJ2-2; possible D gene TRBD1, 5 bases. The CDR3 contains 13 residues. V lost 5 bases to trimming and J lost 5 bases, with 9 bases between them. Germline V lookup: CDR1 LNHDA, CDR2 SQIVND (reference sequence). As DNA, the CDR3 is TGTGCCAGTAGTCGACAGCCGACCGGGGAGCTGTTTTTT. Its protein product is CASSRQPTGELFF.

The chain employs TRBV19 and TRBJ2-1; weak D call: TRBD2 (5 bases). The CDR3 loop spans 15 amino acids. The V end lost 3 bases, the J end lost 4 bases, and 13 bases lay between the germline ends. Germline V lookup: CDR1 LNHDA, CDR2 SQIVND (reference sequence). As DNA, the CDR3 is TGTGCCAGTAGTATGATCGCGGGCGGGTACAATGAGCAGTTCTTC. Amino acid sequence: CASSMIAGGYNEQFF. The variable domain in full, with the rest retrieved from reference TRBV19 and TRBJ2-1, is DGGITQSPKYLFRKEGQNVTLSCEQNLNHDAMYWYRQDPGQGLRLIYYSQIVNDFQKGDIAEGYSVSREKKESFPLTVTSAQKNPTAFYLCASSMIAGGYNEQFFGPGTRLTVL.